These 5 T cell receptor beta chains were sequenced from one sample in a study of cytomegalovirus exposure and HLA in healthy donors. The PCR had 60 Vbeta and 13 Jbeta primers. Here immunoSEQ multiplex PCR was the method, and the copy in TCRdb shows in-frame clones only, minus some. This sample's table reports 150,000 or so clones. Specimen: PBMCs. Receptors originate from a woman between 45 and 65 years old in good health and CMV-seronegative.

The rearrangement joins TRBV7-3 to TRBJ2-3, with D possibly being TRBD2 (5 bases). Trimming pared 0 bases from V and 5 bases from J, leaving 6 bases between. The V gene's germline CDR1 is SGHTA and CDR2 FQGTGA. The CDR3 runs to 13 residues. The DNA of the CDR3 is TGTGCCAGCAGCTTAACGGGGAGAGATACGCAGTATTTT. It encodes CASSLTGRDTQYF. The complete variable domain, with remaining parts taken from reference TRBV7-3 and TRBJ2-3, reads GAGVSQTPSNKVTEKGKYVELRCDPISGHTALYWYRQSLGQGPEFLIYFQGTGAADDSGLPNDRFFAVRPEGSVSTLKIQRTERGDSAVYLCASSLTGRDTQYFGPGTRLTVL.

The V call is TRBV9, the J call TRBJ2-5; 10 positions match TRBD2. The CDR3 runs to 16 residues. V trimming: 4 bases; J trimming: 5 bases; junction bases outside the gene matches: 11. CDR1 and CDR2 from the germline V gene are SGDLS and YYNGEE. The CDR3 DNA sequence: TGTGCCAGCAGCCACGGGAGCGGGGGGGCTTGGGAGACCCAGTACTTC. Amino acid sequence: CASSHGSGGAWETQYF.

The CDR3 DNA sequence: TGTGCCAGCAGCTCCCAGAACACCGGGGAGCTGTTTTTT. Translation gives CASSSQNTGELFF. The chain is built from TRBV5-6 and TRBJ2-2; D call uncertain. V was clipped by 3 bases and J by 1 base, with 4 bases between them. CDR1 is SGHDT, CDR2 YYEEEE, per germline. The CDR3 totals 13 residues.

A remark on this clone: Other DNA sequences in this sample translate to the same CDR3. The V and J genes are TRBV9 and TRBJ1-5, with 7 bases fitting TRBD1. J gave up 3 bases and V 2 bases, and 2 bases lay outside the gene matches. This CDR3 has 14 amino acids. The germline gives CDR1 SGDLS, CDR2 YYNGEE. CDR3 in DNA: TGTGCCAGCAGCGTGGGACAGAACAATCAGCCCCAGCATTTT. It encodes CASSVGQNNQPQHF.

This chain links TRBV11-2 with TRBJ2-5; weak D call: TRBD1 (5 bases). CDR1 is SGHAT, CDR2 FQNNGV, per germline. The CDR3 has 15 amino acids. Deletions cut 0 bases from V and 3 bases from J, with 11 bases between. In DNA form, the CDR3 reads TGTGCCAGCAGCTTAGATGGACAATCGGAAGAGACCCAGTACTTC. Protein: CASSLDGQSEETQYF.